These T cell receptor beta chains were read from a single sample in a study of blood T cell repertoires in COVID-19. Assay used: immunoSEQ multiplex PCR; TCRdb lists only in-frame clones, some missing. The sample carries 180,000 or so clones, around 83% recorded once. The sequencing input was PBMCs or T cells enriched from blood (not recorded which). These receptors originate from a man in his forties or fifties who had recovered from COVID-19. Each CDR3 is given with its conserved first and last residue. The D gene is left open where the match is weak. Some rows have no size entry. The others give once, few or many, or a class for an expanded clone.

abundance: once
j_gene: TRBJ2-7
v_gene: TRBV12-3/TRBV12-4
len: 12
d_gene: .
CDR3nt: TGTGCCAGCAGCACTGCTCCCTACGAGCAGTACTTC
CDR3aa: CASSTAPYEQYF

abundance: few
j_gene: TRBJ2-3
v_gene: TRBV19
len: 14
d_gene: TRBD1
CDR3nt: TGTGCCAGTAGTAACAGGGGGCGGATAGATACGCAGTATTTT
CDR3aa: CASSNRGRIDTQYF

abundance: .
j_gene: TRBJ2-5
v_gene: TRBV18
len: 15
d_gene: TRBD1
CDR3nt: TGTGCCAGCTCCCTCGGACAGGGGCAGGCAGAGACCCAGTACTTC
CDR3aa: CASSLGQGQAETQYF

abundance: .
j_gene: TRBJ1-5
v_gene: TRBV27
len: 15
d_gene: TRBD1
CDR3nt: TGTGCCAGCAGTTCGAGGACAGGGGGCAATCAGCCCCAGCATTTT
CDR3aa: CASSSRTGGNQPQHF

abundance: .
j_gene: TRBJ1-2
v_gene: TRBV30
len: 13
d_gene: TRBD1
CDR3nt: TGTGCCTGGAGCCGGGGGACAGGCTATGGCTACACCTTC
CDR3aa: CAWSRGTGYGYTF

abundance: .
j_gene: TRBJ1-1
v_gene: TRBV5-1
len: 15
d_gene: .
CDR3nt: TGCGCCAGCAGCTTGGTCCGCCAGTCGAACACTGAAGCTTTCTTT
CDR3aa: CASSLVRQSNTEAFF

abundance: .
j_gene: TRBJ1-1
v_gene: TRBV30
len: 11
d_gene: .
CDR3nt: TGTGCCTGGAGTAGAAACAGTGAAGCTTTCTTT
CDR3aa: CAWSRNSEAFF

abundance: .
j_gene: TRBJ2-7
v_gene: TRBV5-4
len: 18
d_gene: .
CDR3nt: TGTGCCGGCTCACGGCCCGGTTTAGCGGCCCGATCTTTATACGAGCAGTACTTC
CDR3aa: CAGSRPGLAARSLYEQYF

abundance: .
j_gene: TRBJ1-5
v_gene: TRBV28
len: 15
d_gene: .
CDR3nt: TGTGCCAGCATACCGTCAACCACAAGCAATCAGCCCCAGCATTTT
CDR3aa: CASIPSTTSNQPQHF

abundance: .
j_gene: TRBJ1-6
v_gene: TRBV3-1/TRBV3-2
len: 14
d_gene: .
CDR3nt: TGTGCCAGCAGCCCTAAGAGACAGTCTTCACCCCTCCACTTT
CDR3aa: CASSPKRQSSPLHF

abundance: once
j_gene: TRBJ1-2
v_gene: TRBV9
len: 15
d_gene: .
CDR3nt: TGTGCCAGCAGCGTACGGGGGGCGTCCGACTATGGCTACACCTTC
CDR3aa: CASSVRGASDYGYTF

abundance: .
j_gene: TRBJ1-1
v_gene: TRBV19
len: 15
d_gene: TRBD1
CDR3nt: TGTGCCAGTAGGGACTCGGGACAGGTGAACACTGAAGCTTTCTTT
CDR3aa: CASRDSGQVNTEAFF

abundance: .
j_gene: TRBJ2-3
v_gene: TRBV12-5
len: 15
d_gene: TRBD2
CDR3nt: TGTGCTAGTGGTGACTCTAGCGGATTCACAGATACGCAGTATTTT
CDR3aa: CASGDSSGFTDTQYF

abundance: .
j_gene: TRBJ2-7
v_gene: TRBV27
len: 12
d_gene: .
CDR3nt: TGTGCCAGCAGTTTATCAGGGGGCGAGCAGTACTTC
CDR3aa: CASSLSGGEQYF

abundance: .
j_gene: TRBJ1-2
v_gene: TRBV5-5
len: 14
d_gene: .
CDR3nt: TGTGCCAGCAGCTTGGGAGACACGGTGTATGGCTACACCTTC
CDR3aa: CASSLGDTVYGYTF

abundance: .
j_gene: TRBJ1-1
v_gene: TRBV5-4
len: 14
d_gene: TRBD1
CDR3nt: TGTGCCAGCAGCTACGACAGGGGGTCCACTGAAGCTTTCTTT
CDR3aa: CASSYDRGSTEAFF

abundance: .
j_gene: TRBJ1-1
v_gene: TRBV30
len: 13
d_gene: .
CDR3nt: TGTGCCTGGAGTCCAGGGGACACCCGCCTGGCTTTCTTT
CDR3aa: CAWSPGDTRLAFF

abundance: .
j_gene: TRBJ2-5
v_gene: TRBV19
len: 15
d_gene: TRBD1
CDR3nt: TGTGCCAGTAGTGGGGCAGGGGGTTCCCTCTTGAACCAGTACTTC
CDR3aa: CASSGAGGSLLNQYF

abundance: .
j_gene: TRBJ2-4
v_gene: TRBV3-1/TRBV3-2
len: 17
d_gene: .
CDR3nt: TGTGCCAGCAGCCCACGGCGCGGGGAAGGTTCCAAAAACATTCAGTACTTC
CDR3aa: CASSPRRGEGSKNIQYF

abundance: .
j_gene: TRBJ2-7
v_gene: TRBV7-9
len: 14
d_gene: .
CDR3nt: TGTGCCAGCAGCTCCCGGCCGGGTTTGTACGAGCAGTACTTC
CDR3aa: CASSSRPGLYEQYF

abundance: .
j_gene: TRBJ2-5
v_gene: TRBV4-1
len: 15
d_gene: .
CDR3nt: TGCGCCAGCAGCCAGGTACCGACAGGACAAGAGACCCAGTACTTC
CDR3aa: CASSQVPTGQETQYF

abundance: .
j_gene: TRBJ2-1
v_gene: TRBV9
len: 16
d_gene: .
CDR3nt: TGTGCCAGCAGCGTGGGAACTGACAGCTCCTACAATGAGCAGTTCTTC
CDR3aa: CASSVGTDSSYNEQFF

abundance: .
j_gene: TRBJ2-5
v_gene: TRBV19
len: 13
d_gene: .
CDR3nt: TGTGCCAGTAAGGCGAACGGGGAAGAGACCCAGTACTTC
CDR3aa: CASKANGEETQYF

abundance: once
j_gene: TRBJ1-3
v_gene: TRBV5-1
len: 14
d_gene: .
CDR3nt: TGCGCCAGCAGTTCGGGGGACTCTGGAAACACCATATATTTT
CDR3aa: CASSSGDSGNTIYF

abundance: .
j_gene: TRBJ2-7
v_gene: TRBV20-1
len: 12
d_gene: .
CDR3nt: TGCAGTGCTAGTGGGGCAACCTACGAGCAGTACTTC
CDR3aa: CSASGATYEQYF

abundance: .
j_gene: TRBJ1-5
v_gene: TRBV21-1
len: 17
d_gene: .
CDR3nt: TGTGCCAGCAGTCCGAAACCGGGAGAGGTCACCTTTAGGCCCCAGCATTTT
CDR3aa: CASSPKPGEVTFRPQHF

abundance: .
j_gene: TRBJ2-4
v_gene: TRBV3-1/TRBV3-2
len: 13
d_gene: .
CDR3nt: TGTGCCAGCAGCCAAGATATGCAAGCTATTCAGTACTTC
CDR3aa: CASSQDMQAIQYF

abundance: once
j_gene: TRBJ2-2
v_gene: TRBV9
len: 14
d_gene: .
CDR3nt: TGTGCCAGCAGCGTAGCTACAGGGTCCGGGGAGCTGTTTTTT
CDR3aa: CASSVATGSGELFF

abundance: .
j_gene: TRBJ2-7
v_gene: TRBV12-3/TRBV12-4
len: 13
d_gene: .
CDR3nt: TGTGCCAGCAGTTTGGGCAGTCCAGAGGAGCAGTACTTC
CDR3aa: CASSLGSPEEQYF

abundance: .
j_gene: TRBJ2-1
v_gene: TRBV5-4
len: 12
d_gene: .
CDR3nt: TGTGCCAGCAGCTCCAGGGGTCGCGAGCAGTTCTTC
CDR3aa: CASSSRGREQFF

abundance: .
j_gene: TRBJ1-6
v_gene: TRBV28
len: 15
d_gene: .
CDR3nt: TGTGCCAGCAGTTTAGCAGGGGTGCGGAATTCACCCCTCCACTTT
CDR3aa: CASSLAGVRNSPLHF

abundance: .
j_gene: TRBJ1-1
v_gene: TRBV29-1
len: 14
d_gene: TRBD1
CDR3nt: TGCAGCGTCGAACGTAGACAGGGACCCACTGAAGCTTTCTTT
CDR3aa: CSVERRQGPTEAFF

abundance: .
j_gene: TRBJ2-2
v_gene: TRBV15
len: 14
d_gene: TRBD2
CDR3nt: TGTGCCACCACCCTAGCGGGAGGTCCCGGGGAGCTGTTTTTT
CDR3aa: CATTLAGGPGELFF

abundance: many
j_gene: TRBJ1-2
v_gene: TRBV7-8
len: 15
d_gene: TRBD1
CDR3nt: TGTGCCAGCAGCTTACGGACAGGGAATAAGTATGGCTACACCTTC
CDR3aa: CASSLRTGNKYGYTF

abundance: .
j_gene: TRBJ2-1
v_gene: TRBV19
len: 15
d_gene: TRBD1
CDR3nt: TGTGCCAGTAGTATTCAGGGGGTTTTGAGAAATGAGCAGTTCTTC
CDR3aa: CASSIQGVLRNEQFF

abundance: .
j_gene: TRBJ2-3
v_gene: TRBV5-4
len: 16
d_gene: TRBD2
CDR3nt: TGTGCCAGCAGCTGGGGACTAGCGGGAGGGGAGGATACGCAGTATTTT
CDR3aa: CASSWGLAGGEDTQYF

abundance: .
j_gene: TRBJ1-5
v_gene: TRBV14
len: 12
d_gene: .
CDR3nt: TGTGCCAGCAGCCTGTACAATCAGCCCCAGCATTTT
CDR3aa: CASSLYNQPQHF

abundance: .
j_gene: TRBJ1-2
v_gene: TRBV4-1
len: 13
d_gene: TRBD1
CDR3nt: TGCGCCAGCGAACAGGGGGAGGGGTTTGACTACACCTTC
CDR3aa: CASEQGEGFDYTF

abundance: .
j_gene: TRBJ2-2
v_gene: TRBV14
len: 17
d_gene: TRBD2
CDR3nt: TGTGCCAGCAGCCGAGGACTGGGGGGGTTAAACACCGGGGAGCTGTTTTTT
CDR3aa: CASSRGLGGLNTGELFF

abundance: .
j_gene: TRBJ2-7
v_gene: TRBV6-5
len: 15
d_gene: .
CDR3nt: TGTGCCAGCAGTTACTCGCCGGCATTGGGGGGCGAGCAGTACTTC
CDR3aa: CASSYSPALGGEQYF

abundance: .
j_gene: TRBJ1-1
v_gene: TRBV2
len: 16
d_gene: TRBD1
CDR3nt: TGTGCCAGCAGTTCCACAGGGGGCAGCAAGAACACTGAAGCTTTCTTT
CDR3aa: CASSSTGGSKNTEAFF

abundance: .
j_gene: TRBJ1-4
v_gene: TRBV5-1
len: 15
d_gene: TRBD1
CDR3nt: TGCGCCAGCAGCTTGGGCGGACAGGGACGGGAAAAACTGTTTTTT
CDR3aa: CASSLGGQGREKLFF

abundance: .
j_gene: TRBJ2-7
v_gene: TRBV7-6
len: 15
d_gene: TRBD1
CDR3nt: TGTGCCAGCAGCTTAGCGAGGGGACAGAGCTACGAGCAGTACTTC
CDR3aa: CASSLARGQSYEQYF

abundance: .
j_gene: TRBJ2-1
v_gene: TRBV10-3
len: 15
d_gene: TRBD2
CDR3nt: TGTGCCATCAGCGCTCCTAGCGGGTTAGACAATGAGCAGTTCTTC
CDR3aa: CAISAPSGLDNEQFF

abundance: once
j_gene: TRBJ2-1
v_gene: TRBV28
len: 18
d_gene: .
CDR3nt: TGTGCCAGCAGTTCTACGATAAACAGGAATAGTCATGGGAATGAGCAGTTCTTC
CDR3aa: CASSSTINRNSHGNEQFF

abundance: .
j_gene: TRBJ1-2
v_gene: TRBV4-1
len: 12
d_gene: TRBD1
CDR3nt: TGCGCCAGCAGCCAAGAGACAGGGAGAAACACCTTC
CDR3aa: CASSQETGRNTF

abundance: .
j_gene: TRBJ2-1
v_gene: TRBV2
len: 15
d_gene: TRBD2
CDR3nt: TGTGCCAGCAGAATTAGCGGGGGGTATTACAATGAGCAGTTCTTC
CDR3aa: CASRISGGYYNEQFF

abundance: .
j_gene: TRBJ2-4
v_gene: TRBV19
len: 12
d_gene: TRBD2
CDR3nt: TGTGCCAGTAGTCGGGGGGGAAACATTCAGTACTTC
CDR3aa: CASSRGGNIQYF

abundance: .
j_gene: TRBJ2-3
v_gene: TRBV29-1
len: 9
d_gene: .
CDR3nt: TGCAGCGTTGGAGCGACGCAGTATTTT
CDR3aa: CSVGATQYF